This is a list of T cell receptor beta chains from one sample in a study of shared clonotypes between healthy human individuals. The method was immunoSEQ multiplex PCR; TCRdb's version includes in-frame clones alone and lacks a portion of them. The profile shows fewer than 400,000 clones, about 74% of them singletons. Sequenced sample: memory CD4+ T cells sorted from blood. The source of these receptors is a young man in good health. CDR3s include the opening cysteine and the closing phenylalanine or tryptophan. The D gene is left open where the match is weak. Some rows mark clone size as missing; the rest say once, few, many or name a class of expanded clone.

v_call,d_call,clone_size,j_call,cdr3_nt,cdr3_aa
TRBV9,TRBD2,NA,TRBJ2-7,TGTGCCAGCAGCCCCCTTGGGGCGGGAGCCTACGAGCAGTACTTC,CASSPLGAGAYEQYF
TRBV11-2,NA,NA,TRBJ2-5,TGTGCCAGCACCCGACGCCCCGAGACCCAGTACTTC,CASTRRPETQYF
TRBV4-3,TRBD1,few,TRBJ2-5,TGCGCCAGCAGCCAAGACAGGGGGCCTGCGGAGACCCAGTACTTC,CASSQDRGPAETQYF
TRBV9,NA,NA,TRBJ2-2,TGTGCCAGCAGTCCTAAACTCCGGGACGGGGAGCTGTTTTTT,CASSPKLRDGELFF
TRBV9,NA,NA,TRBJ1-2,TGTGCCAGCAGCGTGAGAGTCAAAGCAGGGAGCTATGGCTACACCTTC,CASSVRVKAGSYGYTF
TRBV4-3,TRBD1,NA,TRBJ2-5,TGCGCCAGCAGCCAAGAAAGCACAGGGGGTTTCGAGACCCAGTACTTC,CASSQESTGGFETQYF
TRBV5-6,NA,few,TRBJ1-4,TGTGCCAGCAGCTTGGAACATAGGGAAAAACTGTTTTTT,CASSLEHREKLFF
TRBV6-1,NA,NA,TRBJ2-6,TGTGCCAGCGGCGGGGTCGGGGCCAACGTCCTGACTTTC,CASGGVGANVLTF
TRBV7-9,TRBD2,few,TRBJ2-3,TGTGCCAGCAGCTTAAGTGTGGGAGGGCCGCTTTCTGATACGCAGTATTTT,CASSLSVGGPLSDTQYF
TRBV18,NA,few,TRBJ2-5,TGTGCCAGCTCACCGAATGTTGAGACCCAGTACTTC,CASSPNVETQYF
TRBV5-4,NA,NA,TRBJ2-5,TGTGCCAGCAGCCCCAGCGAGATCCGATCGGAGACCCAGTACTTC,CASSPSEIRSETQYF
TRBV4-1,NA,NA,TRBJ2-7,TGCGCCAGCAGCCAAGGGGCTGCTCCTGAGGGGGAGCAGTACTTC,CASSQGAAPEGEQYF
TRBV19,NA,NA,TRBJ2-5,TGTGCCAGTAGTCCGACGGGGCTCCCAGGGACCCAGTACTTC,CASSPTGLPGTQYF
TRBV7-8,NA,NA,TRBJ1-1,TGTGCCAGCAGCCGGGGTCCCGGAAGACAGGCGATGAACACTGAAGCTTTCTTT,CASSRGPGRQAMNTEAFF
TRBV28,TRBD1,NA,TRBJ2-2,TGTGCCAGCAGTTACAGGGGGCACTGGGCGAACACCGGGGAGCTGTTTTTT,CASSYRGHWANTGELFF
TRBV7-2,NA,once,TRBJ2-1,TGTGCCAGCAGCCCTGGGGTGCGGGCAGCGTACAATGAGCAGTTCTTC,CASSPGVRAAYNEQFF
TRBV9,NA,many,TRBJ2-2,TGTGCCAGCAGCGTTCAGGGAACCGGGGAGCTGTTTTTT,CASSVQGTGELFF
TRBV6-1,NA,NA,TRBJ1-1,TGTGCCAGCAGTCCTGGCCGCACAGGTGAAGCTTTCTTT,CASSPGRTGEAFF
TRBV12-5,TRBD1,once,TRBJ2-7,TGTGCTAGTGGTCCACCCAGGACAGGGGACCCCTACGAGCAGTACTTC,CASGPPRTGDPYEQYF
TRBV7-3,NA,NA,TRBJ2-3,TGTGCCAGCAGCTTAACGCCCGGGGATATCGGGGATACGCAGTATTTT,CASSLTPGDIGDTQYF
TRBV5-1,TRBD1,NA,TRBJ1-1,TGCGCCAGCAGCAGACAGGGGGCGGGCGAAGCTTTCTTT,CASSRQGAGEAFF
TRBV5-4,TRBD2,NA,TRBJ2-4,TGTGCCAGCAGTTGGGGTCTAGCGGGAGGAGGGGCCAAAAACATTCAGTACTTC,CASSWGLAGGGAKNIQYF
TRBV6-5,NA,NA,TRBJ1-1,TGTGCCAGCAGTGGCCAGTTGGGGGCGGAGGCTTTCTTT,CASSGQLGAEAFF
TRBV28,NA,NA,TRBJ2-7,TGTGCCAGCAGTTTAAGGGGTGTCCGCTACGAGCAGTACTTC,CASSLRGVRYEQYF
TRBV11-2,NA,NA,TRBJ2-7,TGTGCCAGCAGCTTGAGGGGGGGCAGGGTACCCCAATTCTACGAGCAGTACTTC,CASSLRGGRVPQFYEQYF
TRBV29-1,NA,NA,TRBJ1-1,TGCAGCGTTGAAGTCCCCAGATCCAGATTGAACACTGAAGCTTTCTTT,CSVEVPRSRLNTEAFF
TRBV27,NA,NA,TRBJ2-7,TGTGCCAGCAGTTATGGGGGGGCCCAGTCCTACGAGCAGTACTTC,CASSYGGAQSYEQYF
TRBV6-5,TRBD2,NA,TRBJ2-1,TGTGCCAGCAGTTATGGGGGGGGAGGCAATGAGCAGTTCTTC,CASSYGGGGNEQFF
TRBV15,NA,NA,TRBJ1-1,TGTGCCACCAGCAGAGAACAGGGTAACACTGAAGCTTTCTTT,CATSREQGNTEAFF
TRBV5-1,NA,NA,TRBJ1-2,TGCGCCAGCAGCTCCGGAGTAATATCCGCAGACTATGGCTACACCTTC,CASSSGVISADYGYTF
TRBV9,NA,many,TRBJ2-2,TGTGCCAGCGGAGATTCGAGTCGGATTGGTGAGGAGCTGTTTTTT,CASGDSSRIGEELFF
TRBV2,TRBD2,NA,TRBJ2-7,TGTGCCAGCAACGGCGGCGGGAGTGGGTCCTACGAGCAGTACTTC,CASNGGGSGSYEQYF
TRBV5-1,NA,few,TRBJ2-4,TGCGCCAGCAGCTTGAGTTCTTTCAAAAACATTCAGTACTTC,CASSLSSFKNIQYF
TRBV15,NA,NA,TRBJ2-5,TGTGCCACCAGCGCGGGTTCTTACCAAGAGACCCAGTACTTC,CATSAGSYQETQYF
TRBV19,NA,NA,TRBJ1-5,TGTGCCAGTAGTACCCTGGGGGGTCCCCAGCATTTT,CASSTLGGPQHF
TRBV5-1,TRBD2,few,TRBJ2-5,TGCGCCAGCAGCCCGGGACTAGCGGGAGGAATAGAGACCCAGTACTTC,CASSPGLAGGIETQYF
TRBV4-3,TRBD2,once,TRBJ2-5,TGCGCCAGCAGCCACTCCAGGGGTAGCGGGATTCTCCAAGAGACCCAGTACTTC,CASSHSRGSGILQETQYF
TRBV18,NA,NA,TRBJ1-1,TGTGCCAGCTCACCCGCGGTTAACACTGAAGCTTTCTTT,CASSPAVNTEAFF
TRBV11-2,TRBD2,NA,TRBJ2-7,TGTGCCAGCACCTCAAGAGGGAGGGAGAACGAGCAGTACTTC,CASTSRGRENEQYF
TRBV27,TRBD2,NA,TRBJ2-3,TGTGCCAGCAGTCGCCATAGCGGGAGAACAGATACGCAGTATTTT,CASSRHSGRTDTQYF
TRBV27,NA,NA,TRBJ1-2,TGTGCCAGCAGTTTGACACCAAACTATGGCTACACCTTC,CASSLTPNYGYTF
TRBV28,NA,few,TRBJ2-7,TGTGCCAGCAGTTTCGGAGGGATGGGCTACGAGCAGTACTTC,CASSFGGMGYEQYF
TRBV10-3,NA,NA,TRBJ1-5,TGTGCCATCAGTGAAGGGGAGCAGCCCCAGCATTTT,CAISEGEQPQHF
TRBV19,NA,NA,TRBJ2-1,TGTGCCAGTAGTATAGGGAGCGCATACTACAATGAGCAGTTCTTC,CASSIGSAYYNEQFF
TRBV7-3,NA,NA,TRBJ2-3,TGTGCCAGCAGTCAAAGGGGCTCAGATACGCAGTATTTT,CASSQRGSDTQYF
TRBV5-5,NA,NA,TRBJ1-1,TGTGCCAGCAGCTTGCGAGGAGGAATGACTGAAGCTTTCTTT,CASSLRGGMTEAFF
TRBV5-4,TRBD2,NA,TRBJ2-3,TGTGCCAGCAGCCACGGAGGCGGGAGTATGGCAGATACGCAGTATTTT,CASSHGGGSMADTQYF
TRBV7-9,NA,NA,TRBJ1-3,TGTGCCAGCAGCTTAGGGACAGATGGAAACACCATATATTTT,CASSLGTDGNTIYF
TRBV7-6,NA,NA,TRBJ2-3,TGTGCCAGCAGCTTAAATCCCAGTAGCACAGATACGCAGTATTTT,CASSLNPSSTDTQYF
TRBV10-1,NA,NA,TRBJ2-1,TGCGCCAGCAGTGAGCTGGACAGTAAAATCAATGAGCAGTTCTTC,CASSELDSKINEQFF
TRBV5-1,TRBD2,NA,TRBJ2-1,TGCGCCAGCAGCTCCGGGACTAGCGGGAGCTACTACAATGAGCAGTTCTTC,CASSSGTSGSYYNEQFF
TRBV29-1,TRBD2,NA,TRBJ2-5,TGCAGCAGGTCTAGCGGGAGTCAGGAGACCCAGTACTTC,CSRSSGSQETQYF
TRBV5-5,NA,once,TRBJ2-1,TGTGCCAGCAGCGTGGGTCAGGGACCCTACAATGAGCAGTTCTTC,CASSVGQGPYNEQFF
TRBV29-1,NA,NA,TRBJ1-1,TGCAGCGTTGTAATACGGAAGAACACTGAAGCTTTCTTT,CSVVIRKNTEAFF